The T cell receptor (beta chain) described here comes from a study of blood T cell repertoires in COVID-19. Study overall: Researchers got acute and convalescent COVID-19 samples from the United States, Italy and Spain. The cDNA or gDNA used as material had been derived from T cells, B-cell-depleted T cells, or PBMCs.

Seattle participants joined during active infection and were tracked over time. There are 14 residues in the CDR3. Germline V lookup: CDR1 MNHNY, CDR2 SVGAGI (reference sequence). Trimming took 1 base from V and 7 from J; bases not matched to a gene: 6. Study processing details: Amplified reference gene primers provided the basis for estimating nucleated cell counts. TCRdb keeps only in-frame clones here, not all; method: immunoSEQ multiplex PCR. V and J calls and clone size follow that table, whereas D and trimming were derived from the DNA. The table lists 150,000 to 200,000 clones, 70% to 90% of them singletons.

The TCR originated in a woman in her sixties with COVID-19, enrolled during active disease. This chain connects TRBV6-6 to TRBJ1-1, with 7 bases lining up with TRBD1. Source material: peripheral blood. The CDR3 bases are TGTGCCAGCAGTTACTTGACAGGGCAGGGTGAAGCTTTCTTT. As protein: CASSYLTGQGEAFF.